The 12 T cell receptor beta chains presented below share a single source sample, sequenced in a study of T cell responses to AZD1222 COVID-19 vaccine. Only in-frame clones appear in the TCRdb table, and some are missing; sequencing was by immunoSEQ multiplex PCR. The sample yields approximately 150,000 clones, roughly 92% seen once. The sequencing used peripheral blood, collected on day 0 of AZD1222 vaccination. The receptor set was obtained from an adult in good health.

This clone was counted once. The chain employs TRBV20-1 and TRBJ2-5; D unresolved. With 5 bases removed from V and 3 bases from J, the gap between germline ends came to 1 base. The CDR3 has 9 residues. Germline values: CDR1 DFQATT, CDR2 SNEGSKA (reference sequence). CDR3 residues: CSAEETQYF. The CDR3 nucleotides are TGCAGTGCTGAAGAGACCCAGTACTTC.

This clone was detected only once. The chain joins TRBV7-2 to TRBJ2-1; the D gene is possibly TRBD2 (5 bases). CDR3 length: 15 residues. The germline V and J ends were trimmed by 2 bases and 7 bases, with 15 bases remaining between them. Germline CDR1 reads SGHTA; CDR2 reads FQGNSA. The CDR3 sequence: CASSLYPSFINEQFF. CDR3 coding DNA: TGTGCCAGCAGCTTATACCCTAGCTTTATAAATGAGCAGTTCTTC.

The chain uses TRBV5-1 and TRBJ1-2, with TRBD1 matching over 7 bases. The length of the CDR3 is 15 residues. Trimming took 4 bases from V and 2 from J; bases not matched to a gene: 8. CDR1 is SGHRS and CDR2 is YFSETQ in the germline V gene. The CDR3 loop reads CASSPHDRANYGYTF. DNA for the CDR3: TGCGCCAGCAGCCCCCACGACAGGGCCAACTATGGCTACACCTTC.

The chain recombines TRBV15 with TRBJ1-1; TRBD1 aligns across 7 bases. There are 16 residues in the CDR3. CDR1 and CDR2 (germline): LNHNV, YYDKDF (reference sequence). Trimming took 3 bases from V and 3 from J; bases not matched to a gene: 10. The CDR3 nucleotides read TGTGCCACCAGCAGCTTTTTACAGGGGCTGGACACTGAAGCTTTCTTT. The encoded protein is CATSSFLQGLDTEAFF.

The gene calls are TRBV3-1 (or the pseudogene TRBV3-2) and TRBJ2-2; TRBD1 agrees at 8 bases. This CDR3 comprises 13 residues. The ends lost 8 bases at V and 4 bases at J; junction bases unmatched: 3. The germline V gene encodes CDR1 LGHDT and CDR2 YNNKEL (reference sequence). The DNA of the CDR3 is TGTGCCAGCGCCAGGGGGCCCACCGGGGAGCTGTTTTTT. This encodes CASARGPTGELFF.

The rearrangement links TRBV5-1 to TRBJ2-2, with D hard to call. Germline values: CDR1 SGHRS, CDR2 YFSETQ. V dropped 3 bases and J dropped 3 bases, with 12 bases sitting between them. The CDR3 spans 15 residues. The CDR3 loop reads CASSSNLLDTGELFF. As DNA, the CDR3 is TGCGCCAGCAGCTCGAATTTACTCGACACCGGGGAGCTGTTTTTT.

This chain connects TRBV2 to TRBJ2-3; 7 positions match TRBD2. Germline lookup yields CDR1 SNHLY and CDR2 FYNNEI. The CDR3 length is 15 residues. Trimming took 2 bases from V and 4 from J; bases not matched to a gene: 6. In nucleotides, the CDR3 is TGTGCCAGCAGTGAACGAGGGGAGGGAGCAGATACGCAGTATTTT. It specifies CASSERGEGADTQYF.

This clone was counted a single time. J is TRBJ2-7 and V is TRBV2; perhaps TRBD1 as D (5 bases). The germline V gene has CDR1 SNHLY and CDR2 FYNNEI. The length of the CDR3 is 14 residues. The V and J ends lost 6 bases and 0 bases respectively, with 12 bases between them. In DNA, the CDR3 is TGTGCCAGCAGGGCCGACAGCCACTCCTACGAGCAGTACTTC. This gives the protein CASRADSHSYEQYF.

This clone was picked up one time. This chain links TRBV2 with TRBJ1-2; weak D call: TRBD1 (6 bases). From germline, CDR1 is SNHLY and CDR2 FYNNEI. The CDR3 has 14 residues. Trimming took 6 bases from V and 2 from J, leaving 13 bases between them. This CDR3 reads CASSDRKVNYGYTF. Written as DNA, the CDR3 is TGTGCCAGCAGCGACAGGAAGGTGAACTATGGCTACACCTTC.

The V and J genes are TRBV4-2 and TRBJ1-1, with 7 positions matching TRBD1. CDR1 is LGHNA and CDR2 is YNFKEQ in the germline V gene. The CDR3 spans 15 residues. J was trimmed by 10 bases and V by 0 bases; bases with no gene match: 11. In DNA, the CDR3 is TGTGCCAGCAGCCAAGATGGAAAAACAGGGGAGGGAGCTTTCTTT. It is translated as CASSQDGKTGEGAFF.

As regards this clone: The junction differs from germline at one of its ends, possibly a read error. This rearrangement joins TRBV5-8 to TRBJ2-1; 9 nucleotides align to TRBD1. CDR3 length: 11 amino acids. Germline loops: CDR1 SGHTS, CDR2 YDEGEE. Written as DNA, the CDR3 is TGTGCCAGCAGACGGGACAGGGCTCTAATCTTC. It is translated as CASRRDRALIF.

The chain recombines TRBV10-1 with TRBJ2-1; TRBD2 agrees at 10 bases. V dropped 4 bases and J dropped 7; count of bases not matched to a gene: 7. CDR1 is WNHNN, CDR2 SYGVQD, per germline (reference sequence). This CDR3 comprises 15 residues. The CDR3 coding sequence is TGCGCCAGCAGTGTTTCTAGCGGGAGCCCGAATGAGCAGTTCTTC. This gives the protein CASSVSSGSPNEQFF.